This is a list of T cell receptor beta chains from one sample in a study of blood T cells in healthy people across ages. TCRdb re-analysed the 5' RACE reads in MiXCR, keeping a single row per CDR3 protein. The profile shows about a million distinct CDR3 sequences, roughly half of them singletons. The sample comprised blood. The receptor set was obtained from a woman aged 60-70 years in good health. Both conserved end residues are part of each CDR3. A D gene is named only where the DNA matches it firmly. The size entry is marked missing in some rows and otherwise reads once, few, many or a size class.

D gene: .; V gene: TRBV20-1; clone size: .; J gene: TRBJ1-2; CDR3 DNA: TGCAGCGGAAGGGCGCAGGGTCACTATGGCTACACCTTC; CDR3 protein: CSGRAQGHYGYTF
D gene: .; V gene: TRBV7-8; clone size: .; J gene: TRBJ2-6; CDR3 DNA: TGTGCCAGCAGCTTAGGGGCTGCGCGGGCCAACGTCCTGACTTTC; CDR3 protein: CASSLGAARANVLTF
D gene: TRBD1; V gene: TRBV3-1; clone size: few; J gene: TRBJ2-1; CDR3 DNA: TGTGCCAGCAGGGCGAAGACAGGGGAGCCCAACAGTGAGCAGTTCTTC; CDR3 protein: CASRAKTGEPNSEQFF
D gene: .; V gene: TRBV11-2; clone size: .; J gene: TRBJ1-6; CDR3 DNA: TGTGCCAGCAGCTTAATACAGCCTAATTCACCCCTCCACTTT; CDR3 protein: CASSLIQPNSPLHF
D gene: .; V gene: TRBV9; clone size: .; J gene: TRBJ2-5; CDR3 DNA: TGTGCCAGCAGTTCCGAAGCAGGGGAGCAGACCCAGTACTTC; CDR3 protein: CASSSEAGEQTQYF
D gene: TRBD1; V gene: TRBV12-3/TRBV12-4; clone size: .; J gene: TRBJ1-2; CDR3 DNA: TGTGCCAGCAGTTTCGGGACAGGGGTTAATGGCTACACCTTC; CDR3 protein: CASSFGTGVNGYTF
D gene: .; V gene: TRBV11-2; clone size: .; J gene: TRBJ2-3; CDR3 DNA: TGTGCCAGCCGAAGGGGGACGGGGGAAGATACGCAGTATTTT; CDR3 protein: CASRRGTGEDTQYF
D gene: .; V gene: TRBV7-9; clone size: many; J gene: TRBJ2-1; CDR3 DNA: TGTGCCAGCAGCTTACGGGGGATCTCTCAGTTCTTC; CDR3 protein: CASSLRGISQFF
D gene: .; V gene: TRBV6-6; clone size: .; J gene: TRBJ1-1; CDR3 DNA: TGTGCCAGCAACCCTAGGGGTTTCGGCACTGAAGCTTTCTTT; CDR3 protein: CASNPRGFGTEAFF
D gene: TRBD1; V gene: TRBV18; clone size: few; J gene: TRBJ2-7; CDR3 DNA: TGTGCCAGCTCAACACTTTCCGGGACAGGGGTTTTCTACGAGCAGTACTTC; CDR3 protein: CASSTLSGTGVFYEQYF
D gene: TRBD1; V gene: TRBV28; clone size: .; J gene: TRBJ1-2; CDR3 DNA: TGTGCCAGCAGTTTAGACAGGGAGCCGAGGGGCTACACCTTC; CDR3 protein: CASSLDREPRGYTF
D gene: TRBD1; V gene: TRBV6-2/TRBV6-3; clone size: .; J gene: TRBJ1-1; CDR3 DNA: TGTGCCAGCACCGACAGGGACACTGAAGCTTTCTTT; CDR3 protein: CASTDRDTEAFF
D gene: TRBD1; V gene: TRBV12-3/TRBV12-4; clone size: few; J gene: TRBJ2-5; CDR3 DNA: TGTGCCACCGGGACAGCCTTGGCGGCGACCCAGTACTTC; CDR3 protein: CATGTALAATQYF
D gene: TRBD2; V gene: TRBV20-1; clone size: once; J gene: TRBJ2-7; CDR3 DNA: TGCAGTGCTTTCCCTAGCGGGAAGTCCTACGAGCAGTACTTC; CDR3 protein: CSAFPSGKSYEQYF
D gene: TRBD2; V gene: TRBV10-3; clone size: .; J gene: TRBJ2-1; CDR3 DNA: TGTGCCATCAGTGAGGCACTAGCGGCTCCCTACAATGAGCAGTTCTTC; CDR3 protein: CAISEALAAPYNEQFF
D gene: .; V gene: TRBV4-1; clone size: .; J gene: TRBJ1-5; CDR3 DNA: TGCGCCAGCAGCTTCAACGATCAGCCCCAGCATTTT; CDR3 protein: CASSFNDQPQHF
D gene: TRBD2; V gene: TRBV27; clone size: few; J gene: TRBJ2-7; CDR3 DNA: TGTGCCACTCGCACTAGCGGGGTCTCCGAGCAGTACTTC; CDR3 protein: CATRTSGVSEQYF
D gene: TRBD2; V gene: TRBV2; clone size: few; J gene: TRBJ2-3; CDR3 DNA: TGTGCCAGCAGAGCTACTAGCGGGAGGCCAGATACGCAGTATTTT; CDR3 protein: CASRATSGRPDTQYF
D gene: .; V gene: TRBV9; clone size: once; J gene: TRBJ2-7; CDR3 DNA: TGTGCCAGCAGCGTTTTGGACACCAACTCCTACGAGCAGTACTTC; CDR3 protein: CASSVLDTNSYEQYF
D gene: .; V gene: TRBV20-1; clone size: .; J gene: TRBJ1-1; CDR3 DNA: TGCAGTGTAATATTCATGAACACTGAAGCTTTCTTT; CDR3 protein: CSVIFMNTEAFF
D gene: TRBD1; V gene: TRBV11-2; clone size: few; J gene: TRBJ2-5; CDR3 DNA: TGTGCCAGCAGCGTTGCCCCGGGACAGGGGAGAGAGACCCAGTACTTC; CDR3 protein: CASSVAPGQGRETQYF
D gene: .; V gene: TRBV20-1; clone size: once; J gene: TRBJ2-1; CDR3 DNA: TGCAGTGCTAATCTCTTCCAAGCGAGACACAATGAGCAGTTCTTC; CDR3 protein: CSANLFQARHNEQFF
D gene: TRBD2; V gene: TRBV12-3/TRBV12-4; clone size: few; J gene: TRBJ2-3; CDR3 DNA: TGTGCCAGCAGCCCCGGGGGGGGTTTGGGAACAGATACGCAGTATTTT; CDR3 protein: CASSPGGGLGTDTQYF
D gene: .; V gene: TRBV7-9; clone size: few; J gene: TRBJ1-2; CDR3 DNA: TGTGCCAGCAGCTTAAGTACCTCCTATGGCTACACCTTC; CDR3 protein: CASSLSTSYGYTF
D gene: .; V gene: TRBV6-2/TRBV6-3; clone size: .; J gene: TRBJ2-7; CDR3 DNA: TGTGCCAGCAGGGAAGACAGGAACCGACGGAACGAGCAGTACTTC; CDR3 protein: CASREDRNRRNEQYF
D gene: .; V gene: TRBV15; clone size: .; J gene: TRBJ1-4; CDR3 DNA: TGTGCCACCAGCAGAGACGGGGCAGGAGGGGATGAAAAACTGTTTTTT; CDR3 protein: CATSRDGAGGDEKLFF
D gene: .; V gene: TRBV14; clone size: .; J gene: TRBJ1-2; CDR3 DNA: TGTGCCAGCAGCCAAGGGGGAAGGGACTATGGCTACACCTTC; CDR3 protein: CASSQGGRDYGYTF
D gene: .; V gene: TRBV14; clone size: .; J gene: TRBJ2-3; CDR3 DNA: TGTGCCAGCAGCCAAGTTCAATTTGGTCCGGCTGGCACAGATACGCAGTATTTT; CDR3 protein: CASSQVQFGPAGTDTQYF
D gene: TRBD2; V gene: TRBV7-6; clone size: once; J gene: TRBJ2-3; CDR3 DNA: TGTGCCAGCAGCTTACAGACGGGGGGAAGCACAGATACGCAGTATTTT; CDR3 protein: CASSLQTGGSTDTQYF